This T cell receptor beta chain was captured in a study of cytomegalovirus exposure and HLA in healthy donors. Use of 60 Vbeta and 13 Jbeta primers characterized the PCR. Clones were sequenced by immunoSEQ multiplex PCR, and TCRdb holds only the in-frame ones, with some missing. The top ten hold roughly 0.71% of the sample, which has fewer than 100,000 clones, around 80% seen once. From germline, CDR1 is MNHEY and CDR2 SVGAGI. V lost 2 bases and J lost 0; bases outside the gene matches: 5. The CDR3 runs 16 residues. The sequence was obtained from a woman aged 60-75 years in good health and CMV-seronegative. The sample taken for sequencing was PBMCs. The chain joins TRBV6-5 to TRBJ2-3; 7 bases map to TRBD2. The CDR3 spells CASSYTRLASTDTQYF. The CDR3 DNA sequence: TGTGCCAGCAGTTACACCCGACTAGCCAGCACAGATACGCAGTATTTT.